This TCR beta chain came from a study of shared clonotypes between healthy human individuals. Study results and limitations: Non-shared clonotypes were found to have lower generation probabilities than the clonotypes that were shared by all four of the sorted-subset donors. Larger estimated richness was generally recorded for naive subsets relative to memory subsets.

Deletions cut 4 bases from V and 4 bases from J, with 15 bases between. The CDR3 spans 15 residues. This clone showed up just a few times. Its antigen is not known. Some clones are missing from TCRdb's copy, which holds only in-frame ones; the method was immunoSEQ multiplex PCR. This sample has a few million clones, with more than 80% found just once. V usage is TRBV5-3 and J usage is TRBJ1-5; maybe TRBD1 (6 bases). TRBV5-3 is an open reading frame whose function is uncertain. Material: naive CD4+ T cells from PBMCs. Sample subset: CD45RA+ positively selected. This sequence originates from a man between 18 and 29 years old in good health. Some clones in this sample may be carry-over from other donors' samples. CDR3 coding DNA: TGTGCCAGAAGCCCGGAGGGGGGAGGGAATCAGCCCCAGCATTTT. Protein: CARSPEGGGNQPQHF.